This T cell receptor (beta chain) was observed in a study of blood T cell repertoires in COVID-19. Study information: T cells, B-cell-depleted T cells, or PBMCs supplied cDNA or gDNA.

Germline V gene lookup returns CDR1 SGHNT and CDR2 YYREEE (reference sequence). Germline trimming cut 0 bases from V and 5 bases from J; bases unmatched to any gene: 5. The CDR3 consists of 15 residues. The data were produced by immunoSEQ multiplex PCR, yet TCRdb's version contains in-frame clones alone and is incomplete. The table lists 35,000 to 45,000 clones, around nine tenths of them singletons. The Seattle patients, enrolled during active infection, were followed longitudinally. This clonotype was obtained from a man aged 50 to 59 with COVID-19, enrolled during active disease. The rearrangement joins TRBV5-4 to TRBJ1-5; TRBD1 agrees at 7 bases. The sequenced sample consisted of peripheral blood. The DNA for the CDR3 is TGTGCCAGCAGCTTGGGACAGGGCAAAGATCAGCCCCAGCATTTT. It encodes CASSLGQGKDQPQHF.